This TCR beta chain stems from a study of T cells in Graves' hyperthyroidism and ophthalmopathy. It was RNA transcripts that yielded the amplified TCR beta CDR3 regions. HTBI primers were the set used in a first-round RT-PCR of the TCR CDR3. TCRdb processed the multiplex PCR reads anew with MiXCR; each CDR3 protein has one entry. Of more than 550,000 distinct CDR3 sequences in the sample, under 20% were seen once. The study's findings and limits: For ophthalmopathy, model prediction preceded onset by a median 6.5 months.

This clonotype was seen more than once but under ten times. Its target is not known. CDR1 and CDR2 from the germline V gene are MNHNS and SASEGT. The V end lost 1 base, the J end lost 7 bases, and 11 bases lay between the germline ends. The CDR3 contains 14 residues. This sequence was found in a woman aged 50 to 60 with Graves' hyperthyroidism that later progressed to Graves' ophthalmopathy. Specimen: blood. The chain carries TRBV6-1 and TRBJ1-5; no clear D gene. The CDR3 coding sequence is TGTGCCAGCAGTGAAGTTCCAGGCACCCAGCCCCAGCATTTT. It translates to CASSEVPGTQPQHF.